This entry lists 32 T cell receptor beta chains sequenced from one sample in a study of blood T cells in healthy people across ages (dated by TCRdb to about 2015). The method was 5' RACE. The instrument given in TCRdb is Illumina HiSeq 2500. A second roughly 6 to 12 cycle PCR used a sample-barcoded 5' primer and a J-beta primer mix. TCRdb reran the public reads through fastp at Q25 and MiXCR, keeping productive beta chains. Under each unique CDR3 protein, matching rows form one entry showing the most common genes and DNA. This sample has some 1.5 million distinct CDR3 sequences in its table, and roughly 27% of those were observed once. Clones ranked in the top ten supply 7.7% of the sample. The material sequenced was blood. These receptors all stem from a woman aged 30 to 39 in good health.

V usage is TRBV7-2 and J usage is TRBJ2-1; 7 positions agree with TRBD1. Losses at the gene ends were 2 bases for V and 14 bases for J; bases not matched to a gene: 9. CDR3 size: 13 residues. Germline CDR1 and CDR2: SGHTA and FQGNSA. Written as DNA, the CDR3 is TGTGCCAGCAGCTTAACAGACAGGGTAGAGAAGTTCTTC. It is translated as CASSLTDRVEKFF.

V is TRBV20-1 and J is TRBJ2-7, with D perhaps being TRBD1 or TRBD2 (5 bases each). Germline assignment: CDR1 DFQATT and CDR2 SNEGSKA (reference sequence). V was shortened by 0 bases and J by 1 base, with 13 bases between the two germline ends. The CDR3 is 15 amino acids. CDR3 amino acids: CSARDQRGLSYEQYF. The CDR3 coding sequence is TGCAGTGCTAGAGATCAACGGGGCCTATCCTACGAGCAGTACTTC.

This clonotype was seen a handful of times. The chain joins TRBV5-1 to TRBJ1-2; tentative D call: TRBD1 (5 bases). CDR1 and CDR2 (germline): SGHRS, YFSETQ. V gave up 4 bases and J gave up 0 bases, with 10 bases separating them. The CDR3 totals 14 residues. The CDR3 loop reads CASSHGGTNYGYTF. The CDR3 region has the DNA TGCGCCAGCAGCCACGGGGGAACTAACTATGGCTACACCTTC.

This clonotype was picked up a small number of times. This chain uses TRBV20-1 with TRBJ2-1; possible D gene TRBD1, 5 bases. The CDR3 runs 14 residues. V dropped 0 bases and J dropped 3 bases, with 9 bases sitting between them. Germline CDR1 is DFQATT and CDR2 is SNEGSKA (reference sequence). The CDR3 is CSAREGAFYNEQFF. Here the CDR3 DNA reads TGCAGTGCTAGAGAAGGGGCGTTCTACAATGAGCAGTTCTTC.

There are many counts of this clonotype. The chain employs TRBV24-1 and TRBJ2-3; a weak D match, TRBD2 (6 bases). Trimming took off 10 bases at V and 4 bases at J, with 17 bases between the two ends. The CDR3 is made up of 14 amino acids. Germline CDR1 is KGHDR and CDR2 is SFDVKD. The CDR3 region is CATDSSVRPDTQYF. CDR3 sequence (DNA): TGTGCCACTGACTCTAGCGTTCGCCCAGATACGCAGTATTTT.

The J gene is TRBJ2-5, the V gene TRBV29-1, with a weak D call TRBD1 (5 bases). V shed 5 bases and J shed 5 bases, with 12 bases lying between them. CDR3 length equals 12 residues. Per germline, CDR1 SQVTM and CDR2 ANQGSEA. In nucleotides, the CDR3 is TGCAGCGTTCAGGGCCTCGGCGAGACCCAGTACTTC. Amino acids: CSVQGLGETQYF.

In this sample, this clonotype turned up many times. This sequence joins TRBV12-3 or TRBV12-4 and TRBJ1-1, with 9 bases matching TRBD1. The junction had 11 bases not matched to a gene; V was cut back by 5 bases and J by 4 bases. This CDR3 comprises 16 residues. The CDR3 DNA follows: TGTGCCAGCAGTGATCCGGGACAGGGAGGGTCCACTGAAGCTTTCTTT. This translates into CASSDPGQGGSTEAFF.

The chain employs TRBV6-1 and TRBJ2-3; 14 bases are a match to TRBD2. This CDR3 contains 16 residues. Germline V CDR1 and CDR2: MNHNS, SASEGT. Trimming removed 8 bases from V and 6 bases from J; junction bases left unmatched: 10. The CDR3 region is CASSGLAGAAWDTQYF. CDR3 bases: TGTGCCAGCTCGGGACTAGCGGGGGCCGCCTGGGATACGCAGTATTTT.

The V and J genes are TRBV11-2 and TRBJ2-7; D is ambiguous. Trimming left V 1 base short and J 2 bases short, with 18 bases between. The length of the CDR3 is 17 residues. Germline V gene data show CDR1 as SGHAT and CDR2 as FQNNGV. The chain's CDR3 is CASSLVKSKRQTYEQYF. The DNA of the CDR3 is TGTGCCAGCAGCTTAGTTAAGAGCAAGAGACAAACCTACGAGCAGTACTTC. Combining the CDR3 with reference TRBV11-2 and TRBJ2-7 gives the whole variable domain EAGVAQSPRYKIIEKRQSVAFWCNPISGHATLYWYQQILGQGPKLLIQFQNNGVVDDSQLPKDRFSAERLKGVDSTLKIQPAKLEDSAVYLCASSLVKSKRQTYEQYFGPGTRLTVT.

This clonotype was found a few times. The chain recombines TRBV2 with TRBJ1-2; D possibly corresponds to TRBD1 (5 bases). V shed 6 bases and J shed 1 base, with 12 bases lying between them. The CDR3 length is 14 residues. The V gene's germline CDR1 is SNHLY and CDR2 FYNNEI. As DNA, the CDR3 is TGTGCCAGCAGGGGCGACAGCCTTAACTATGGCTACACCTTC. This sequence encodes CASRGDSLNYGYTF.

CDR3 amino acids: CASSLEGTGLRNQPQHF. The CDR3 nucleotides read TGTGCCAGCAGTTTAGAGGGGACAGGGCTACGCAATCAGCCCCAGCATTTT. The V call is TRBV12-3 or TRBV12-4, the J call TRBJ1-5; 9 bases are shared with TRBD1. Trimming cost V 1 base and J 2 bases; bases outside gene matches: 6. The CDR3 loop spans 17 amino acids.

This clonotype was observed a few times. The CDR3: CSVTDRGWTEAFF. CDR3 sequence (DNA): TGCAGCGTGACGGACAGGGGTTGGACTGAAGCTTTCTTT. This rearrangement joins TRBV29-1 to TRBJ1-1; 9 positions agree with TRBD1. Germline V CDR1 and CDR2: SQVTM, ANQGSEA. The CDR3 runs to 13 residues. With 6 bases clipped from V and 5 bases from J, the junction kept 7 bases outside the gene matches. Filled out from reference TRBV29-1 and TRBJ1-1, the complete variable domain reads SAVISQKPSRDICQRGTSLTIQCQVDSQVTMMFWYRQQPGQSLTLIATANQGSEATYESGFVIDKFPISRPNLTFSTLTVSNMSPEDSSIYLCSVTDRGWTEAFFGQGTRLTVV.

This clonotype was counted at least ten times. A read error may produce the germline difference seen at one junction end. The chain carries TRBV5-1 and TRBJ1-1, with a tentative D call TRBD1 (6 bases). Germline values: CDR1 SGHRS, CDR2 YFSETQ. The CDR3 covers 14 residues. The CDR3 bases are TGTGCCAGCAGCCTGGACAGCATGAACACTGAAGCTTTCTTT. Its translation: CASSLDSMNTEAFF.

There are many counts of this clonotype. V gene TRBV20-1 combines with J gene TRBJ2-7; 14 bases line up with TRBD2. Germline assignment: CDR1 DFQATT and CDR2 SNEGSKA (reference sequence). The CDR3 sequence is 15 residues long. V gave up 5 bases and J gave up 7 bases; unmatched junction bases: 10. The CDR3 is CSALGLAGALGEQYF. The CDR3 DNA reads TGCAGTGCTTTGGGACTAGCGGGAGCACTGGGTGAGCAGTACTTC.

This clonotype appeared a few times. The junction shows a germline mismatch at one end, possibly a read error. The V call is TRBV3-1, the J call TRBJ1-2; D may be TRBD1 (6 bases). The CDR3 is 15 residues long. Germline V gene lookup returns CDR1 LGHDT and CDR2 YNNKEL (reference sequence). CDR3 DNA: TGTGCCAGCAGCCAACTGGACAGACTTCTTTATGGCCACACCTTC. Its protein is CASSQLDRLLYGHTF.

V is TRBV15 and J is TRBJ1-5; D perhaps matches TRBD1 (5 bases). The CDR3 spans 17 residues. V was cut by 0 bases and J by 0 bases, with 12 bases left in between. Germline values: CDR1 LNHNV, CDR2 YYDKDF (reference sequence). Written as DNA, the CDR3 is TGTGCCACCAGCAGAGATTACGAACAGGTTAGCAATCAGCCCCAGCATTTT. Translating gives CATSRDYEQVSNQPQHF.

This chain uses TRBV7-2 with TRBJ1-3; D is undetermined. Germline V lookup: CDR1 SGHTA, CDR2 FQGNSA. This CDR3 is built from 15 residues. V was trimmed by 5 bases and J by 8 bases, leaving 19 bases between them. The CDR3 loop reads CASSPVGVSLDTIYF. CDR3 DNA sequence: TGTGCCAGCAGCCCCGTCGGGGTATCTTTGGACACCATATATTTT.

The J gene is TRBJ1-2, the V gene TRBV4-3; TRBD1 agrees at 9 bases. Germline lookup yields CDR1 LGHNA and CDR2 YSLEER. Trimming removed 6 bases from V and 7 bases from J; junction bases left unmatched: 12. CDR3 length: 15 amino acids. This CDR3 reads CASRPDQDRGGGYTF. CDR3 coding DNA: TGCGCCAGCAGACCTGACCAGGACAGGGGCGGTGGCTACACCTTC.

This clonotype has ten or more counts. V is TRBV27 and J is TRBJ2-7; D is uncertain. V was shortened by 6 bases and J by 2 bases, with 14 bases between the two germline ends. The germline V gene has CDR1 MNHEY and CDR2 SMNVEV (reference sequence). This CDR3 region has 14 residues. The chain's CDR3 is CASRATPQTYEQYF. CDR3 nucleotides: TGTGCCAGCAGGGCCACGCCGCAGACCTACGAGCAGTACTTC.

The gene calls are TRBV5-5 and TRBJ1-1; 9 nucleotides align to TRBD1. V lost 3 bases to trimming and J lost 3 bases; unmatched junction nucleotides: 12. The germline V gene encodes CDR1 SGHKS and CDR2 YYEKEE (reference sequence). This CDR3 comprises 17 residues. The CDR3 DNA reads as TGTGCCAGCAGCTCGGACAGGGGTGACCGAGGGGACACTGAAGCTTTCTTT. This encodes CASSSDRGDRGDTEAFF.

The chain employs TRBV28 and TRBJ1-2, with 8 bases aligning to TRBD1. The germline gives CDR1 MDHEN, CDR2 SYDVKM. This CDR3 contains 14 residues. V shed 6 bases, J shed 3 bases, and the junction held 6 bases outside the gene matches. CDR3 sequence reads: CASRQTGAYYGYTF. Written as DNA, the CDR3 is TGTGCCAGCAGGCAGACAGGGGCCTACTATGGCTACACCTTC.

This clonotype was seen at least ten times. The genes are TRBV7-2 and TRBJ2-5; TRBD2 agrees at 14 bases. Germline V gives CDR1 SGHTA, CDR2 FQGNSA. V dropped 5 bases and J dropped 5; count of bases not matched to a gene: 7. The CDR3 extends over 16 amino acids. DNA of the CDR3: TGTGCCAGCAGCCTGACTAGCGGGGGGGCTCGGGAGACCCAGTACTTC. It codes for CASSLTSGGARETQYF.

V and J are TRBV12-3 or TRBV12-4 and TRBJ2-5; 9 bases are shared with TRBD2. This CDR3 contains 16 residues. Unmatched junction bases numbered 11, after V lost 5 bases and J lost 4 bases. CDR3 sequence reads: CASSTLAGYEGETQYF. DNA for the CDR3: TGTGCCAGCAGTACCCTAGCGGGATACGAGGGAGAGACCCAGTACTTC.

This chain links TRBV19 with TRBJ1-1, with D unresolved. Germline V gene sequence: CDR1 LNHDA, CDR2 SQIVND (reference sequence). The CDR3 contains 14 residues. V lost 3 bases, J lost 1 base, and 9 bases lay in between. DNA of the CDR3: TGTGCCAGTAGTATCGGGGTTAGGAACACTGAAGCTTTCTTT. Its protein product is CASSIGVRNTEAFF.

This clonotype was counted a few times. The V gene is TRBV6-6, the J gene TRBJ2-7; D not resolved. The length of the CDR3 is 14 residues. The germline V gene encodes CDR1 MNHNY and CDR2 SVGAGI (reference sequence). Trimming left V 8 bases short and J 3 bases short, with 17 bases between. The CDR3 loop is CASVGRNAGYEQYF. As DNA, the CDR3 is TGTGCCAGCGTGGGTCGGAATGCTGGCTACGAGCAGTACTTC.

About this clonotype: A single base separates this from a much larger clone, so it may be a read error. This chain uses TRBV12-5 with TRBJ2-4; D might be TRBD2 (5 bases). TRBJ2-7 explains the end of the DNA better; the J call may be wrong. This CDR3 is 15 amino acids long. Germline lookup yields CDR1 LGHNT and CDR2 FRNRAP. This CDR3 reads CASGLPQGSSYEQYF. In DNA, the CDR3 is TGTGCTAGTGGTCTACCCCAAGGGAGCTCCTACGAGCAGTACTTC.

This clonotype was found many times. The chain recombines TRBV4-1 with TRBJ2-7, with unresolved D. Germline-derived CDR1 and CDR2 are MGHRA and YSYEKL. V lost 0 bases to trimming and J lost 0 bases, with 9 bases between them. The CDR3 runs to 15 residues. This chain's CDR3 is CASSQDIGFSYEQYF. The DNA of the CDR3 is TGCGCCAGCAGCCAAGACATAGGCTTCTCCTACGAGCAGTACTTC.

This clonotype was counted at least ten times. V and J are TRBV29-1 and TRBJ2-7; TRBD1 matches at 7 bases. V trimming: 2 bases; J trimming: 10 bases; junction bases outside the gene matches: 8. In germline, CDR1 is SQVTM, CDR2 ANQGSEA. The CDR3 consists of 12 residues. For the CDR3, the DNA is TGCAGCGTTGAAACAGGGGCCTCAGGCCAGTACTTC. It codes for CSVETGASGQYF.

This clonotype was detected a few times. This sequence joins TRBV18 and TRBJ1-4, with D possibly being TRBD1 (6 bases). CDR3 length: 17 amino acids. Germline V gene data show CDR1 as KGHSH and CDR2 as LQKENI. Trimming removed 4 bases from V and 0 bases from J, with 15 bases in between. As DNA, the CDR3 is TGTGCCAGCTCACAACACAGGGTGGGAGCAACTAATGAAAAACTGTTTTTT. As protein: CASSQHRVGATNEKLFF.

This clonotype was counted between two and nine times. This rearrangement joins TRBV5-1 to TRBJ2-7, with 9 bases fitting TRBD1. Germline assignment: CDR1 SGHRS and CDR2 YFSETQ. The ends lost 4 bases at V and 8 bases at J; junction bases unmatched: 16. The CDR3 has 16 residues. The CDR3 DNA is TGCGCCAGCAGCCCTAGTCAATCCGGGACAGGGACGAAGCAGTACTTC. It specifies CASSPSQSGTGTKQYF.

In this sample, this clonotype turned up many times. The chain is built from TRBV29-1 and TRBJ1-2; D is unresolved. The ends were cut back, 7 bases at V and 4 bases at J, with 13 bases in the middle. The CDR3 sequence is 12 residues long. Germline V lookup: CDR1 SQVTM, CDR2 ANQGSEA. The CDR3 region has the DNA TGCAGCGGTCAAGGTTCGGCCTATGGCTACACCTTC. It yields the protein CSGQGSAYGYTF.

This clonotype was detected many times. The chain employs TRBV24-1 and TRBJ2-7, with D uncertain. V lost 4 bases and J lost 0, with 6 bases in between. Germline V gene lookup returns CDR1 KGHDR and CDR2 SFDVKD. The CDR3 runs 13 residues. CDR3 sequence: CATSEGYSYEQYF. The DNA of the CDR3 is TGTGCCACCAGTGAGGGGTACTCCTACGAGCAGTACTTC.